Ten or more counts support the clone carrying this TCR beta chain. The antigen is unknown. The entry originates in a study of blood T cells in healthy people across ages. The CDR3 runs to 10 residues. Deletions cut 4 bases from V and 0 bases from J, with 0 bases between. Per germline, CDR1 DFQATT and CDR2 SNEGSKA (reference sequence). The authors ran a second PCR of roughly 6 to 12 cycles using a sample-barcoded 5' primer and a J-beta primer mix. Every single cDNA molecule received a tag from a template-switch adaptor with 12 random nucleotides. All samples gave at least 2.5 million CDR3-containing paired-end reads. TCRdb analysed the 5' RACE reads with MiXCR anew, one entry per CDR3 protein. The repertoire holds around 320,000 distinct CDR3 sequences, with 27% as singletons. Study results and limitations: Per million T cells, TCR beta diversity dropped roughly linearly as age increased. Versus aged donors, long-lived donors had higher diversity and more naive CD4+ cells.

The J gene is TRBJ2-5, the V gene TRBV20-1; D gene unclear. The receptor's source is a woman aged 70 to 79 in good health. The sequencing input was blood. The DNA for the CDR3 is TGCAGTGCTAACCAAGAGACCCAGTACTTC. This sequence encodes CSANQETQYF.